The entry below gives a single TCR beta chain sequence along with its context. These data belong to a study of blood T cell repertoires in COVID-19. Across the study: Material from acute and convalescent COVID-19 was sourced from the United States, Italy and Spain. T cells, B-cell-depleted T cells, or PBMCs provided the cDNA or gDNA that served as material.

The CDR3 spans 14 residues. Per germline, CDR1 SGHDN and CDR2 FVKESK. With 2 bases removed from V and 1 base from J, the gap between germline ends came to 3 bases. Per the study methods: Amplification with reference gene primers provided the estimates of nucleated cell counts. Sequenced by immunoSEQ multiplex PCR; TCRdb stores in-frame clones only, minus some. Clone size and the V and J calls come from that table; the DNA yielded D and trimming. The sample lists approximately 100,000 clones; about 80% were seen once. This clonotype originated in a woman older than 75 with active or convalescent COVID-19. The specimen sequenced was peripheral blood. The rearrangement links TRBV14 to TRBJ2-6; D ambiguous. CDR3 residues: CASSQHSGANVLTF. In nucleotides, the CDR3 is TGTGCCAGCAGCCAACATTCTGGGGCCAACGTCCTGACTTTC.